Given below is one TCR beta chain in context. The data stem from a study of blood T cell repertoires in COVID-19. As for the study in general: COVID-19 samples collected from the United States, Italy and Spain covered acute and convalescent phases.

Authors' methods: Amplified reference gene primers provided the basis for estimating nucleated cell counts. Clones were read by immunoSEQ multiplex PCR, and TCRdb kept only the in-frame ones, dropping some. V and J calls and clone size are as listed in that table; D and trimming were resolved from the DNA. The table records just under 250,000 clones, around 89% of them present only once. This study enrolled people aged about 18 to 100 from roughly 22 US geographic areas. V lost 4 bases and J lost 3, with 9 bases in between. This CDR3 is 13 amino acids long. Per the germline V gene, CDR1 is SGHVS and CDR2 is FQNEAQ.

Sequenced material: PBMCs or T cells enriched from blood (not recorded which). The sequence came from a woman in her 30s who had recovered from COVID-19. The V and J genes are TRBV7-8 and TRBJ1-1, with no clear D. The CDR3 DNA sequence: TGTGCCAGCAGCTGGAGTTTGGACACTGAAGCTTTCTTT. It translates to CASSWSLDTEAFF.